The clone carrying this T cell receptor beta chain appeared a few times. No antigen is known for it. The entry originates in a study of CD8 T cells in ankylosing spondylitis. Study-level points and caveats: What seemed typical of ankylosing spondylitis blood was a TCR beta motif built from 8 or 9 highly homologous variants. As reported, disease-linked clones showed significant enrichment in matched ankylosing spondylitis synovial fluid. The disease-linked clones had a CD8+ phenotype and low blood frequencies. Earlier authors reported some of these motif variants in reactive arthritis synovial fluid and blood.

It was by quantitative 5'-RACE with molecular barcodes that TCR beta libraries were made. TCRdb fed the 5' RACE reads into MiXCR, producing one record per CDR3 protein. This table holds 400,000 to 450,000 distinct CDR3 sequences, 17% found once. This CDR3 has 18 amino acids. The germline V gene has CDR1 KGHDR and CDR2 SFDVKD. V trimming: 4 bases; J trimming: 3 bases; junction bases outside the gene matches: 11. The rearrangement links TRBV24-1 to TRBJ2-3; 11 bases fit TRBD2. The source of this sequence is a male donor with ankylosing spondylitis. Material for sequencing was blood, either unsorted or a sorted T cell fraction (not recorded which). DNA of the CDR3: TGTGCCACCAGTGACCCGAGTGTAGCGGGAGGGGGAACAGATACGCAGTATTTT. Its protein is CATSDPSVAGGGTDTQYF.